Described below is a single TCR beta chain sequence and its context. Its antigen is still unknown. The sample originates from a study of Ad26.COV2.S vaccination and SARS-CoV-2 variants. Libraries were prepared by immunoSEQ multiplex PCR; TCRdb keeps only in-frame clonotypes and omits some of them. Here the sample spans some 250,000 clones, around 87% being singletons. Germline V gene lookup returns CDR1 MNHEY and CDR2 SVGAGI. This CDR3 has 15 amino acids. The trim removed 7 bases at V and 13 bases at J, leaving 14 bases unmatched. Documented treatment: roughly 20 received Ad26.COV2.S at low or high dose, single or two shots; 5 received placebo; per-sample allocation not given. On day 63 after the first injection, vaccine and placebo recipients gave samples. Immunization relied on an Ad26 vector, which expressed Wuhan-strain SARS-CoV-2 spike. Overall study results and limits: Overall T cell responses may have been underestimated by the analyses of TCR breadth and depth.

The TCR originated in a person aged 18-60 years who received the Ad26.COV2.S COVID-19 vaccine or a placebo. The chain combines TRBV6-5 with TRBJ1-6, with 9 bases lining up with TRBD1. Sequencing was performed on peripheral blood, taken in a trial of Ad26.COV2.S vaccine versus placebo. This CDR3 is CASTIMDRGLPPLHF. The CDR3 region has the DNA TGTGCCAGCACTATTATGGACAGGGGCCTCCCCCCCCTCCACTTT.